Below, 3 T cell receptor beta chains from the same sample are listed, as sequenced in a study of blood T cells in healthy people across ages. A sample-barcoded 5' primer and a J-beta primer mix were used in a second PCR of roughly 7 to 11 cycles. TCRdb processed the 5' RACE reads anew with MiXCR; each CDR3 protein has one entry. The sample carries 650,000 to 1,000,000 distinct CDR3 sequences, 30% to 45% recorded once. Sequences were obtained from blood. The receptors were gathered from a man aged 18 to 29 in good health.

This clonotype was observed many times. V gene TRBV20-1 combines with J gene TRBJ2-1; TRBD2 agrees at 11 bases. The CDR3 contains 15 residues. V was pared by 5 bases and J by 10 bases, with 13 bases of the junction left unmatched. The germline CDR1 and CDR2 sequences are DFQATT and SNEGSKA (reference sequence). The CDR3 nucleotides read TGCAGTGCTCCGCATCCGGGACTAGCGGTAGGGGAGCAGTTCTTC. Encoded protein: CSAPHPGLAVGEQFF.

The rearrangement links TRBV12-3 or TRBV12-4 to TRBJ1-4; D possibly corresponds to TRBD1 (5 bases). Trimming left V 3 bases short and J 2 bases short, with 10 bases between. The CDR3 totals 15 residues. CDR3 bases: TGTGCCAGCAGTTTGGGGCGGGGTACTAATGAAAAACTGTTTTTT. This codes for CASSLGRGTNEKLFF.

Comment on this clonotype: Given a much more abundant clone one base away, this may be a read error. The gene calls are TRBV12-3 or TRBV12-4 and TRBJ2-1, with 12 bases identical to TRBD2. CDR3 length equals 14 residues. The trim removed 4 bases at V and 7 bases at J, leaving 2 bases unmatched. The CDR3: CASSWTSGENEQFF. Written as DNA, the CDR3 is TGTGCCAGCAGTTGGACTAGCGGGGAAAATGAGCAGTTCTTC.